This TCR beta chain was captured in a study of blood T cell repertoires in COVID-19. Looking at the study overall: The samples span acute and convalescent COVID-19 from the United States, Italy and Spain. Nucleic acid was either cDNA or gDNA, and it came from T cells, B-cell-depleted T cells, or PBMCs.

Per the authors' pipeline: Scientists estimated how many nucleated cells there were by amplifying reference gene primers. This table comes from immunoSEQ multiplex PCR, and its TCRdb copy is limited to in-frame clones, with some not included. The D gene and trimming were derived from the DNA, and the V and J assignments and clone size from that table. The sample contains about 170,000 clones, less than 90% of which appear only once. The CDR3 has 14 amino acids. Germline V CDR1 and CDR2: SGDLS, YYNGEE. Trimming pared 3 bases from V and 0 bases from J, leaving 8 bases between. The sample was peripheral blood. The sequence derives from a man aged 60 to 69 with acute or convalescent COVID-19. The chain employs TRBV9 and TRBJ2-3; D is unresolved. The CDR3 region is CASSAAGSTDTQYF. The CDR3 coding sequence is TGTGCCAGCAGCGCCGCAGGTAGCACAGATACGCAGTATTTT.